A selection of T cell receptor beta chains follows, all from one sample in a study of CD8+CD57+ T cells in acquired aplastic anemia. Using its own MiXCR run on the reads, TCRdb lists one record per CDR3 protein. The table has 150,000 to 200,000 distinct CDR3 sequences, 55% to 70% seen once. The sample taken for sequencing was sorted CD4+, CD8+, or CD8+CD57+ T cells (not recorded which) from PBMCs. These receptor sequences come from a human donor in good health. The CDR3 runs from the conserved cysteine through the conserved F or W. Fields, in order: clone size, D gene, V gene, J gene, CDR3 protein, CDR3 DNA. The D gene is left open where the match is weak. The size entry is marked missing in some rows and otherwise reads once, few, many or a size class.

many	.	TRBV29-1	TRBJ2-1	CSVVESDRGTYNEQFF	TGCAGCGTTGTGGAATCTGATAGGGGAACTTACAATGAGCAGTTCTTC
once	.	TRBV29-1	TRBJ2-5	CSVGDTRGETQYF	TGCAGCGTGGGGGATACTCGGGGAGAGACCCAGTACTTC
.	TRBD1	TRBV29-1	TRBJ2-1	CSVEKGQGSGNEQFF	TGCAGCGTTGAGAAGGGACAGGGGTCGGGCAATGAGCAGTTCTTC
.	TRBD1	TRBV29-1	TRBJ1-1	CSVESGTVTTEAFF	TGCAGCGTTGAATCCGGGACAGTTACCACTGAAGCTTTCTTT
few	TRBD2	TRBV5-6	TRBJ2-5	CASSLAGGLAGVGETQYF	TGTGCCAGCAGCTTGGCCGGCGGCCTAGCGGGAGTGGGGGAGACCCAGTACTTC
few	.	TRBV10-3	TRBJ2-3	CAIRGQSTDTQYF	TGTGCCATCAGAGGACAGAGCACAGATACGCAGTATTTT
many	.	TRBV20-1	TRBJ2-7	CSASTETSYEQYF	TGCAGTGCTAGCACAGAGACATCCTACGAGCAGTACTTC
few	TRBD1	TRBV7-9	TRBJ1-1	CASSLTGENTEAFF	TGTGCCAGCAGCTTGACAGGGGAGAACACTGAAGCTTTCTTT
.	.	TRBV20-1	TRBJ1-6	CSIRASYNSPLHF	TGCAGTATCAGGGCCTCCTATAATTCACCCCTCCACTTT
.	TRBD1	TRBV20-1	TRBJ2-1	CSASAGDRAYNEQFF	TGCAGTGCTAGCGCCGGGGACAGGGCCTACAATGAGCAGTTCTTC
.	.	TRBV29-1	TRBJ2-7	CSVVGSYEQYF	TGCAGCGTTGTAGGATCCTACGAGCAGTACTTC
.	.	TRBV14	TRBJ2-7	CASSQDGQYF	TGTGCCAGCAGCCAAGACGGGCAGTACTTC
.	.	TRBV10-2	TRBJ1-2	CASSEVDIHYGYTF	TGCGCCAGCAGTGAGGTCGACATCCACTATGGCTACACCTTC
.	.	TRBV19	TRBJ1-1	CASSSSLWLVALRAFF	TGTGCCAGTAGTTCCAGTCTTTGGTTGGTCGCCCTTCGAGCTTTCTTT
.	.	TRBV7-9	TRBJ2-7	CASSSPWGQYF	TGTGCCAGCAGCTCTCCGTGGGGGCAGTACTTC
once	.	TRBV2	TRBJ1-4	CASLRTDATNEKLFF	TGTGCCTCCTTAAGGACGGACGCAACTAATGAAAAACTGTTTTTT
.	TRBD1	TRBV12-3/TRBV12-4	TRBJ2-7	CASSWDRSLEQYF	TGTGCCAGCAGCTGGGACAGGTCTCTTGAGCAGTACTTC
few	TRBD2	TRBV4-1	TRBJ2-1	CASSQGDYIHGEQFF	TGCGCCAGCAGCCAAGGGGACTATATCCACGGTGAGCAGTTCTTC
once	.	TRBV2	TRBJ2-1	CASEGVPTSYNEQFF	TGTGCCAGCGAGGGGGTCCCGACGTCCTACAATGAGCAGTTCTTC
many	.	TRBV3-2	TRBJ1-5	CASSQGDRGWDQPQHF	TGTGCCAGCAGCCAAGGGGACAGGGGGTGGGATCAGCCCCAGCATTTT
many	TRBD1	TRBV5-5	TRBJ1-1	CASSHGTGVTEAFF	TGTGCCAGCAGCCACGGGACAGGCGTCACTGAAGCTTTCTTT
.	.	TRBV7-9	TRBJ2-7	CASRQGGSSYEQYF	TGTGCCAGCAGGCAAGGGGGGAGCTCCTACGAGCAGTACTTC
many	TRBD1	TRBV19	TRBJ1-5	CASDVTGLQPQHF	TGTGCCAGTGACGTGACAGGGCTTCAGCCCCAGCATTTT
.	.	TRBV15	TRBJ2-7	CATSGDGGGHEQYF	TGTGCCACCAGCGGAGATGGAGGGGGCCACGAGCAGTACTTC
many	.	TRBV9	TRBJ2-1	CASSGTQYNEQFF	TGTGCCAGCAGCGGGACACAGTACAATGAGCAGTTCTTC
few	.	TRBV24-1	TRBJ2-1	CATSVGQNPLAEQFF	TGTGCCACCAGTGTTGGACAAAACCCCCTTGCCGAGCAGTTCTTC
.	TRBD1	TRBV15	TRBJ1-2	CASSFDRGLGYTF	TGTGCCAGCAGCTTCGACAGGGGACTGGGCTACACCTTC
once	TRBD1	TRBV2	TRBJ2-1	CASRDRIGGYEQFF	TGTGCCTCAAGGGACAGGATAGGGGGGTATGAGCAGTTCTTC
many	.	TRBV13	TRBJ1-1	CASSHLALGPEAFF	TGTGCCAGCAGCCATTTGGCCCTGGGCCCTGAAGCTTTCTTT
.	TRBD2	TRBV24-1	TRBJ2-1	CATTGGPYNEQFF	TGTGCCACCACGGGAGGGCCCTACAATGAGCAGTTCTTC
.	TRBD1	TRBV3-1	TRBJ2-7	CASSQAGVQGEEQYF	TGTGCCAGCAGCCAAGCCGGAGTACAGGGGGAAGAGCAGTACTTC
few	.	TRBV5-1	TRBJ2-7	CASSLAGGRGGEQYF	TGCGCCAGCAGCTTGGCGGGGGGCAGGGGCGGCGAGCAGTACTTC
.	.	TRBV7-9	TRBJ1-1	CASSPLGKAEAFF	TGTGCCAGCAGCCCCTTGGGGAAAGCTGAAGCTTTCTTT
.	TRBD1	TRBV24-1	TRBJ2-7	CATSELGQGADEQYF	TGTGCCACCAGTGAGTTGGGACAGGGGGCGGACGAGCAGTACTTC
.	.	TRBV6-1	TRBJ2-7	CASSDWPVKPYEQYF	TGTGCCAGCAGTGATTGGCCAGTGAAGCCCTACGAGCAGTACTTC
few	TRBD2	TRBV6-4	TRBJ2-2	CASSTSGDNTGELFF	TGTGCCAGCAGCACTAGCGGGGATAACACCGGGGAGCTGTTTTTT
.	TRBD2	TRBV15	TRBJ2-1	CATSIGTSGYNEQFF	TGTGCCACCAGCATCGGGACTAGCGGTTACAATGAGCAGTTCTTC
.	.	TRBV6-1	TRBJ1-6	CASGTGSNSPLHF	TGTGCCAGCGGGACGGGTTCTAATTCACCCCTCCACTTT
.	TRBD1	TRBV7-2	TRBJ2-2	CASSWRQGTGELFF	TGTGCCAGCAGTTGGAGACAGGGAACCGGGGAGCTGTTTTTT
many	.	TRBV29-1	TRBJ2-1	CSVEDVTSYNEQFF	TGCAGCGTTGAAGATGTTACTAGCTACAATGAGCAGTTCTTC